This entry is about one T cell receptor (beta chain). These data come from a study of blood T cell repertoires in COVID-19. In the authors' methods: Amplification from reference gene primers served as the basis for estimated nucleated cell counts. Assay used: immunoSEQ multiplex PCR; TCRdb lists only in-frame clones, some missing. Clone size and V and J calls were adopted from that table, with D and trimming inferred from the DNA. This sample has over 100,000 clones; about four fifths occur once, and the top ten carry over 3%. This clonotype originated in a woman in her 30s who had recovered from COVID-19. Sequencing used PBMCs or T cells enriched from blood (not recorded which).

Here the CDR3 reads CASSQEKGTAGWGNTIYF. CDR3 in DNA: TGTGCCAGCAGCCAAGAGAAGGGGACAGCCGGCTGGGGAAACACCATATATTTT. J is TRBJ1-3 and V is TRBV4-2; TRBD1 agrees at 7 bases. This CDR3 region has 18 residues. V was clipped by 0 bases and J by 4 bases; unmatched bases: 12. Germline V lookup: CDR1 LGHNA, CDR2 YNFKEQ.